These 25 T cell receptor beta chains were all obtained from the same sample, sequenced in a study of cytomegalovirus exposure and HLA in healthy donors. A multiplex PCR was run with 60 Vbeta primers and 13 Jbeta primers. The protocol was immunoSEQ multiplex PCR, while the TCRdb copy is restricted to in-frame clones and leaves out a portion. Here the sample spans more than 95,000 clones, approximately 80% being singletons. Sequencing used PBMCs. These receptors were collected from a woman aged 18-35 years in good health and CMV-seropositive.

J is TRBJ2-5 and V is TRBV29-1; 8 positions match TRBD2. CDR1 SQVTM and CDR2 ANQGSEA come from the germline V gene. V was clipped by 4 bases and J by 4 bases; unmatched bases: 8. This CDR3 spans 14 amino acids. Written as DNA, the CDR3 is TGCAGCGTTGTTGGCGGGGGGCTTGGAGAGACCCAGTACTTC. The encoded protein is CSVVGGGLGETQYF.

The chain has TRBV25-1 and TRBJ1-4; 10 bases align to TRBD1. Trimming removed 10 bases from V and 2 bases from J; junction bases left unmatched: 7. The CDR3 runs to 15 residues. Germline CDR1 is MGHDK and CDR2 is SYGVNS. The CDR3 sequence is CATRDRGVTNEKLFF. Written as DNA, the CDR3 is TGTGCCACCAGGGACAGGGGAGTTACTAATGAAAAACTGTTTTTT.

This clone was seen a few times. This chain uses TRBV7-9 with TRBJ1-4; unclear D gene. Trimming stripped 0 bases from V and 0 bases from J, with 8 bases between. CDR1 is SEHNR, CDR2 FQNEAQ, per germline (reference sequence). CDR3 length: 16 residues. CDR3 sequence (DNA): TGTGCCAGCAGCTTAGCGTATCTTGCAACTAATGAAAAACTGTTTTTT. Encoded protein: CASSLAYLATNEKLFF.

The genes are TRBV5-1 and TRBJ2-1, with 10 bases fitting TRBD2. With V trimmed by 0 bases and J by 8 bases, 5 bases remained unmatched. The CDR3 is made up of 15 amino acids. Germline-derived CDR1 and CDR2 are SGHRS and YFSETQ. The CDR3 coding sequence is TGCGCCAGCAGCTTGGTTCCTAGCGGGAGCGATGAGCAGTTCTTC. Translating gives CASSLVPSGSDEQFF.

This chain joins TRBV30 and TRBJ1-1, with 7 bases aligning to TRBD1. In germline, CDR1 is GTSNPN, CDR2 SVGIG (reference sequence). The junction had 2 bases not matched to a gene; V was cut back by 4 bases and J by 0 bases. This CDR3 has 13 residues. The CDR3 coding sequence is TGTGCCTGGAAGACAGGGATGAACACTGAAGCTTTCTTT. Translating it yields CAWKTGMNTEAFF.

A single count supports this clone. The chain combines TRBV2 with TRBJ2-5; D is unclear. CDR3 length: 12 amino acids. The V gene lost 11 bases and the J gene lost 5 bases, with 15 bases spanning the gap. Germline V lookup: CDR1 SNHLY, CDR2 FYNNEI. CDR3 sequence (DNA): TGTGCCGGTGGCGGCGCTGGGGAGACCCAGTACTTC. Translation gives CAGGGAGETQYF.

There are a few counts of this clone. This chain joins TRBV6-1 and TRBJ2-5, with D possibly matching TRBD1 (6 bases). V shed 2 bases and J shed 4 bases, with 14 bases lying between them. The CDR3 length is 15 residues. Germline CDR1 is MNHNS and CDR2 is SASEGT. The CDR3: CASSELGAGGETQYF. CDR3 sequence (DNA): TGTGCCAGCAGTGAATTGGGGGCCGGAGGAGAGACCCAGTACTTC.

This chain uses TRBV7-9 with TRBJ2-1; 10 bases line up with TRBD2. Germline values: CDR1 SEHNR, CDR2 FQNEAQ (reference sequence). This CDR3 region has 15 residues. The V and J ends lost 7 bases and 4 bases, in that order; junction bases with no gene match: 7. The CDR3 sequence is CASTSTSGTYNEQFF. The CDR3 DNA follows: TGTGCCAGCACCTCCACTAGCGGGACTTACAATGAGCAGTTCTTC.

This CDR3 is CASNLQGAGGSPLHF. The CDR3 DNA follows: TGTGCCAGCAATTTACAGGGGGCGGGAGGCTCACCCCTCCACTTT. This chain joins TRBV6-1 and TRBJ1-6, with 9 bases aligning to TRBD1. Germline V lookup: CDR1 MNHNS, CDR2 SASEGT. With V trimmed by 7 bases and J by 10 bases, 11 bases remained unmatched. This CDR3 has 15 amino acids.

Details on this clone: One end of the junction fails to match germline, which may point to a read error. Other DNA sequences from this sample encode an identical CDR3 as well. This chain links TRBV6-1 with TRBJ1-1, with 12 bases lining up with TRBD1. CDR1 and CDR2 (germline): MNHNS, SASEGT. There are 15 residues in the CDR3. The CDR3 nucleotides are TGTGCCAGTAAGGGACAGGGGGCTCTGGGCACTGAGGCTTTCTTT. Translating gives CASKGQGALGTEAFF.

The chain couples TRBV5-1 to TRBJ2-7; D ambiguous. Germline assignment: CDR1 SGHRS and CDR2 YFSETQ. V was pared by 4 bases and J by 4 bases, with 18 bases between. The CDR3 extends over 15 amino acids. The CDR3 reads CASSPPQDFLYEQYF. Here the CDR3 DNA reads TGCGCCAGCAGCCCCCCCCAGGATTTTTTGTACGAGCAGTACTTC.

This clone has only one observation. The rearrangement uses TRBV27 and TRBJ1-2; D is uncertain. The germline V gene has CDR1 MNHEY and CDR2 SMNVEV (reference sequence). There are 14 residues in the CDR3. V gave up 6 bases and J gave up 10 bases, with 21 bases separating them. CDR3 coding DNA: TGTGCCAGCAGACTCCATTTTGAGGCCCAAGCCTACACCTTC. Translated, it gives CASRLHFEAQAYTF.

This rearrangement joins TRBV11-2 to TRBJ1-1, with D possibly TRBD1 on 6 matching bases. V lost 5 bases and J lost 1, with 11 bases in between. This CDR3 comprises 14 residues. The germline CDR1 and CDR2 sequences are SGHAT and FQNNGV. The CDR3 sequence: CASSIRQANTEAFF. For the CDR3, the DNA is TGTGCCAGCAGCATTCGACAGGCGAACACTGAAGCTTTCTTT.

This clone has more than one count but fewer than ten. This CDR3 reads CASSAPGTAHTLFSYEQYF. DNA of the CDR3: TGTGCCAGCAGTGCACCCGGGACAGCGCATACCCTATTCTCCTACGAGCAGTACTTC. This chain links TRBV6-1 with TRBJ2-7; TRBD1 matches at 7 bases. The J segment lost 0 bases and the V segment lost 4 bases, leaving 18 bases of the junction unmatched. This CDR3 is 19 amino acids long. CDR1 and CDR2 (germline): MNHNS, SASEGT.

There are a few counts of this clone. This chain links TRBV6-1 with TRBJ2-7; D possibly corresponds to TRBD2 (6 bases). The CDR3 consists of 13 residues. The V end was cut by 4 bases, the J end by 7 bases, with 14 bases between. Germline values: CDR1 MNHNS, CDR2 SASEGT. In nucleotides, the CDR3 is TGTGCCAGCAGTGTTTCTAGCGTCGGGGAGCAGTACTTC. Its translation: CASSVSSVGEQYF.

This chain joins TRBV25-1 and TRBJ2-2, with TRBD1 matching over 8 bases. This CDR3 has 15 residues. Germline-derived CDR1 and CDR2 are MGHDK and SYGVNS. With 6 bases clipped from V and 7 bases from J, the junction kept 10 bases outside the gene matches. CDR3 region: CASSGGAGTGGELFF. As DNA, the CDR3 is TGTGCCAGCAGCGGCGGCGCGGGGACAGGCGGGGAGCTGTTTTTT.

This rearrangement joins TRBV30 to TRBJ2-7, with TRBD1 matching over 10 bases. The ends lost 8 bases at V and 3 bases at J; junction bases unmatched: 7. Germline assignment: CDR1 GTSNPN and CDR2 SVGIG (reference sequence). The length of the CDR3 is 13 residues. The CDR3 protein is CARSDRGVYEQYF. The CDR3 region has the DNA TGTGCCAGATCGGACAGGGGGGTCTACGAGCAGTACTTC.

With respect to this clone: This specimen includes other DNA sequences encoding the same CDR3. This chain uses TRBV30 with TRBJ2-7; D call uncertain. With 0 bases removed from V and 4 bases from J, the gap between germline ends came to 4 bases. The CDR3 extends over 11 amino acids. In germline, CDR1 is GTSNPN, CDR2 SVGIG (reference sequence). The CDR3 is CAWSVSYEQYF. CDR3 bases: TGTGCCTGGAGTGTCTCGTACGAGCAGTACTTC.

V and J are TRBV2 and TRBJ2-2; 7 bases fit TRBD2. CDR1 is SNHLY and CDR2 is FYNNEI in the germline V gene. The CDR3 loop spans 12 amino acids. The V segment lost 6 bases and the J segment 6 bases; nucleotides outside the gene matches: 1. CDR3: CASRAGAGELFF. The CDR3 DNA is TGTGCCAGCAGGGCGGGAGCCGGGGAGCTGTTTTTT.

This sequence joins TRBV7-9 and TRBJ1-1, with TRBD1 matching over 9 bases. V shed 3 bases, J shed 0 bases, and the junction held 8 bases outside the gene matches. The CDR3 sequence is 17 residues long. The germline V gene has CDR1 SEHNR and CDR2 FQNEAQ (reference sequence). The CDR3 region is CASSFPTGGLMNTEAFF. The CDR3 nucleotides are TGTGCCAGCAGCTTTCCAACAGGGGGCCTTATGAACACTGAAGCTTTCTTT.

This chain uses TRBV6-6 with TRBJ2-3, with D possibly matching TRBD2 (6 bases). Germline V gene data show CDR1 as MNHNY and CDR2 as SVGAGI (reference sequence). The CDR3 is 14 amino acids. With 7 bases removed from V and 6 bases from J, the gap between germline ends came to 17 bases. CDR3 residues: CASKGAGSWDTQYF. The CDR3 region has the DNA TGTGCCAGCAAGGGCGCGGGAAGTTGGGATACGCAGTATTTT.

The chain is built from TRBV18 and TRBJ2-2, with 7 bases lining up with TRBD2. V shed 0 bases and J 6 bases; nucleotides not matched to a gene: 4. Germline-derived CDR1 and CDR2 are KGHSH and LQKENI. The CDR3 has 15 amino acids. The CDR3 region is CASSPPGGPSGELFF. As DNA, the CDR3 is TGTGCCAGCTCACCACCGGGAGGGCCGTCCGGGGAGCTGTTTTTT.

The chain recombines TRBV19 with TRBJ2-7; D unclear. V was cut by 6 bases and J by 1 base, with 25 bases left in between. The CDR3 runs 18 residues. Germline assignment: CDR1 LNHDA and CDR2 SQIVND (reference sequence). CDR3 in DNA: TGTGCCAGTAGCCTTCCTCGCCCAATAGCCACCACGTCCTACGAGCAGTACTTC. It yields the protein CASSLPRPIATTSYEQYF.

V is TRBV6-1 and J is TRBJ2-6; no firm D call. The CDR3 runs 15 residues. Trimming took off 5 bases at V and 3 bases at J, with 11 bases between the two ends. CDR1 is MNHNS, CDR2 SASEGT, per germline. CDR3 amino acids: CASSFLRNGANVLTF. The CDR3 DNA reads as TGTGCCAGCAGTTTCCTGAGGAATGGGGCCAACGTCCTGACTTTC.

The J gene is TRBJ2-5, the V gene TRBV2; TRBD2 matches at 8 bases. This CDR3 region has 17 residues. Trimming at V came to 0 bases and at J to 1 base, leaving 7 bases not matched to a gene. Germline values: CDR1 SNHLY, CDR2 FYNNEI. The CDR3 coding sequence is TGTGCCAGCAGTGAAGCGCTTGAGACTAGCGCCCAAGAGACCCAGTACTTC. Translating it yields CASSEALETSAQETQYF.